This T cell receptor beta chain came from a study of T cells in Graves' hyperthyroidism and ophthalmopathy. General observations from the study: Ophthalmopathy got predicted by the model a median about six months before its onset.

Graves' hyperthyroidism was deemed stable given no ophthalmopathy progression within 18 months. Patients were aged 18 to 65, had disease duration under 2 months, and had newly diagnosed hyperthyroidism. This clonotype was seen at least ten times. Its antigen is as yet unknown. Amplification of TCR beta CDR3 regions used RNA as the template. TCR CDR3 regions were first amplified by RT-PCR with HTBI primers. TCRdb processed the multiplex PCR reads anew with MiXCR; each CDR3 protein has one entry. The table lists about 400,000 distinct CDR3 sequences, 15% to 18% of them singletons. The specimen sequenced was blood. The origin of this receptor is a woman aged 18 to 35 with Graves' hyperthyroidism.

The CDR3 DNA reads TGTGCCAGCAGCCTCCTCTTTTCGGGTAGCGGCAATGAGCAGTTCTTC. Amino acid sequence: CASSLLFSGSGNEQFF. V and J are TRBV3-1 and TRBJ2-1; D is perhaps TRBD2 (6 bases). Germline V gene lookup returns CDR1 LGHDT and CDR2 YNNKEL (reference sequence). The CDR3 contains 16 residues. Trimming removed 4 bases from V and 6 bases from J, with 19 bases in between.